These T cell receptor beta chains were read from a single sample in a study of beta chain features in type 1 diabetes. Profiling relied on immunoSEQ multiplex PCR, and the TCRdb table lists in-frame clones only, not all of them. The data contain approximately 600,000 clones, 9.5% to 15% of them singletons. The sample taken for sequencing was naive CD4+ T cells from blood. These receptors came from a man aged 25-45 years with type 1 diabetes. Each CDR3 is given with its conserved first and last residue. Expanded clones get a size class; other rows say once, few or many, or leave the size out.

TRBJ2-5,few,TRBV7-2,CASSLGSGQETQYF
-,few,TRBV2,CAYKGTGKSYEQYF
TRBJ1-2,-,TRBV9,CASSANRAPRINYGYTF
TRBJ2-7,-,TRBV9,CASSVPGSDEQYF
TRBJ1-2,-,TRBV7-6,CASSLTGAGDYGYTF
TRBJ1-2,few,TRBV27,CASSSSRQGYGYTF
TRBJ2-7,-,TRBV7-2,CASSGTGGTYEQYF
TRBJ1-6,-,TRBV6-5,CASSFLTGNNSPLHF
TRBJ1-2,-,TRBV30,CAWGLGVNYGYTF
TRBJ1-6,few,TRBV7-2,CASSPVRSPLHF
TRBJ2-2,-,TRBV7-9,CASSFWQGGAGELFF
TRBJ2-3,-,TRBV7-2,CASSLTSGGARFADTQYF
TRBJ2-1,few,TRBV7-2,CASSQRGPTENEQFF
TRBJ2-1,-,TRBV2,CASSETGFSYNEQFF
TRBJ2-7,few,TRBV28,CASQSNSYEQYF
TRBJ1-4,-,TRBV9,CASSVGDRGKLFF
TRBJ2-7,few,TRBV10-3,CAIRATGGPYEQYF
TRBJ2-5,-,TRBV11-3,CASSFRTRSEETQYF
TRBJ2-5,few,TRBV7-2,CASSLGGQQETQYF
TRBJ2-5,few,TRBV7-9,CASSAGESRGTQYF
TRBJ1-3,-,TRBV27,CASSLSGIPGFGNTIYF
TRBJ2-1,-,TRBV28,CASSLTDSVGDREQFF
TRBJ2-7,few,TRBV5-4,CASSSEPSSYEQYF
TRBJ2-3,few,TRBV29-1,CSAAGEGADTQYF
TRBJ1-5,-,TRBV7-6,CASSLAGQPQHF
TRBJ2-7,-,TRBV29-1,CSVARQDPYEQYF
TRBJ2-7,-,TRBV2,CASSGDMIEQYF
TRBJ2-3,few,TRBV7-2,CASSRLGPWADTQYF
TRBJ2-7,-,TRBV9,CASSAQTGSTYEQYF
TRBJ1-2,-,TRBV5-4,CASSQDFGQGNYGYTF
TRBJ2-2,-,TRBV28,CASSLARDTGELFF
TRBJ2-3,-,TRBV28,CACREPGRPGTDTQYF
TRBJ2-3,few,TRBV2,CASSEASGYTDTQYF
TRBJ1-5,few,TRBV2,CASQNEVGNQPQHF
TRBJ2-7,-,TRBV6-6,CASSPGGVSSYEQYF
TRBJ2-1,-,TRBV20-1,CSARILNEQFF
TRBJ2-5,few,TRBV28,CASSFAGEGQETQYF
TRBJ1-4,few,TRBV4-3,CASSQDEGNEKLFF
TRBJ1-1,few,TRBV4-3,CASSFRDRLTEAFF
TRBJ2-5,few,TRBV7-2,CASRTPGLAGLETQYF
TRBJ2-1,few,TRBV7-9,CASSLPLTDPPGEQFF
TRBJ2-5,-,TRBV5-1,CASSRGPGRETQYF
TRBJ2-3,few,TRBV7-2,CASSLSLGYGTDTQYF
TRBJ1-1,few,TRBV12-5,CASGLEGTEAFF
TRBJ1-5,-,TRBV6-6,CASNQGRDYSNQPQHF
TRBJ1-2,-,TRBV11-2,CASSLAGGNGYTF
TRBJ2-5,-,TRBV5-4,CASSRDFRQETQYF
TRBJ2-3,-,TRBV4-3,CASSPQAGATDTQYF
TRBJ1-5,few,TRBV5-6,CASSSYYDQPQHF
TRBJ1-2,few,TRBV6-6,CASSYLRDANYGYTF